This T cell receptor (beta chain) is drawn from a study of blood T cell repertoires in COVID-19. Study in general: Spain, Italy and the United States supplied samples that represented acute and convalescent COVID-19. From T cells, B-cell-depleted T cells, or PBMCs came the material, which was cDNA or gDNA.

V gave up 4 bases and J gave up 4 bases, with 10 bases separating them. Germline CDR1 is MDHEN and CDR2 is SYDVKM. The CDR3 consists of 14 residues. How the authors handled the data: How many nucleated cells were present was estimated from reference gene primer amplification. Data came from immunoSEQ multiplex PCR; TCRdb stores just in-frame clones and leaves some out. V, J and clone size derive from that table, while D and trimming were established from the DNA sequence. The repertoire holds 140,000 or so clones, with approximately 80% as singletons. The clonotype comes from a human donor in a cohort sampled during active COVID-19. The V call is TRBV28, the J call TRBJ1-4, with D maybe TRBD1 (6 bases). Sequencing input: peripheral blood. The CDR3 spells CASSYQGFNEKLFF. The CDR3 region has the DNA TGTGCCAGCAGTTATCAGGGGTTTAATGAAAAACTGTTTTTT.